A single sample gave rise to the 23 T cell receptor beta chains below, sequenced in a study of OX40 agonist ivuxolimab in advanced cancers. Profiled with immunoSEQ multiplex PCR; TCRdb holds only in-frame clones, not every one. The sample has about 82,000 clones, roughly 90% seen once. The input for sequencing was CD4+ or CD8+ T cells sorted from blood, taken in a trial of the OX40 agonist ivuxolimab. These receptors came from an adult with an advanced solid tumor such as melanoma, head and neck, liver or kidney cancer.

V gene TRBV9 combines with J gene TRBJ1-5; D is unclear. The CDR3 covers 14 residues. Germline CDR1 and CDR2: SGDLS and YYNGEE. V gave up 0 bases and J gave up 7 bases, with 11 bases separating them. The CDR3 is CASSVDGVGQPQHF. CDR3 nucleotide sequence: TGTGCCAGCAGCGTAGATGGAGTGGGACAGCCCCAGCATTTT.

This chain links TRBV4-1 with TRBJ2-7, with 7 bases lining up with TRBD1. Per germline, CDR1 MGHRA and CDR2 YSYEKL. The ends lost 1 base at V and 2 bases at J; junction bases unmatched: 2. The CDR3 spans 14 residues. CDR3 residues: CASSQGQGAYEQYF. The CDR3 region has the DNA TGCGCCAGCAGCCAAGGGCAGGGGGCCTACGAGCAGTACTTC.

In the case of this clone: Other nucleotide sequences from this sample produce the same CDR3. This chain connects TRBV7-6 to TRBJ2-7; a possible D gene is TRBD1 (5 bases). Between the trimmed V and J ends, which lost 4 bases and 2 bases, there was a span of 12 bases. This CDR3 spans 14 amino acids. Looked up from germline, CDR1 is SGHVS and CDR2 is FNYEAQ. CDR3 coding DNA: TGTGCCAGCAGCTATGTGGGGCAGACCTACGAGCAGTACTTC. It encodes CASSYVGQTYEQYF. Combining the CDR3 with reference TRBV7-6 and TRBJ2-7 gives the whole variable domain GAGVSQSPRYKVTKRGQDVALRCDPISGHVSLYWYRQALGQGPEFLTYFNYEAQQDKSGLPNDRFSAERPEGSISTLTIQRTEQRDSAMYRCASSYVGQTYEQYFGPGTRLTVT.

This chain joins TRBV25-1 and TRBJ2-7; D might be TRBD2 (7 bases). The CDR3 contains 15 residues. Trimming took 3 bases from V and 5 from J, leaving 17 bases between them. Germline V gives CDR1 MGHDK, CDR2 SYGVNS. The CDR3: CASSDSGGAHDEQYF. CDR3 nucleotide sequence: TGTGCCAGCAGTGACTCTGGGGGGGCGCATGACGAGCAGTACTTC.

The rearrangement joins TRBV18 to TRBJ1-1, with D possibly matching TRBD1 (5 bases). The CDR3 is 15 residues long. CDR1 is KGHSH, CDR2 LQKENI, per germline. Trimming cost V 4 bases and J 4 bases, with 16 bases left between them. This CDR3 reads CASSHGTGFGTEAFF. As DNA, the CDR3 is TGTGCCAGCTCACATGGGACGGGGTTCGGCACTGAAGCTTTCTTT.

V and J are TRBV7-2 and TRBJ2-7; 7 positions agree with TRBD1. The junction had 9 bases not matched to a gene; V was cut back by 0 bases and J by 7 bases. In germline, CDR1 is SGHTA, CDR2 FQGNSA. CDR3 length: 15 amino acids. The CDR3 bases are TGTGCCAGCAGCTTAGCGGGACAGCCTGGAGTAGAGCAGTACTTC. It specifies CASSLAGQPGVEQYF.

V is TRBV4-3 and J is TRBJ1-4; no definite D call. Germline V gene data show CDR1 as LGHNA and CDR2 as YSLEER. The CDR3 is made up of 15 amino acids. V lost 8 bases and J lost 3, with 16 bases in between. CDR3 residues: CASAQWEASNEKLFF. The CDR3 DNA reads TGCGCCAGCGCCCAATGGGAAGCCTCTAATGAAAAACTGTTTTTT.

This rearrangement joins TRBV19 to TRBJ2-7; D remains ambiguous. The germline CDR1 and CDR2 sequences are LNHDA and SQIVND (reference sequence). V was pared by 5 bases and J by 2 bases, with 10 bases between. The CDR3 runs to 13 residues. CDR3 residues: CASSPGTTYEQYF. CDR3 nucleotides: TGTGCCAGTAGTCCCGGAACAACCTACGAGCAGTACTTC.

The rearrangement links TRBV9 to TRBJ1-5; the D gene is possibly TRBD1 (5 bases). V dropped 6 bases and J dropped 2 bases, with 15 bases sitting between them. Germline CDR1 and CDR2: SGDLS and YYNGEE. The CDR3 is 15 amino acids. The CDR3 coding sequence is TGTGCCAGCAACAAGGGAGGGGTAGGCAATCAGCCCCAGCATTTT. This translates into CASNKGGVGNQPQHF.

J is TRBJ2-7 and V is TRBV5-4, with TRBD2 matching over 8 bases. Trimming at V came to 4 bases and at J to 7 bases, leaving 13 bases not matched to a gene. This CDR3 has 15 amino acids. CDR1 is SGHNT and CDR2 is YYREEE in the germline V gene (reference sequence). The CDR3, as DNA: TGTGCCAGCAGCGCTGCCGGGACTAGTTTCTGGGAGCAGTACTTC. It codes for CASSAAGTSFWEQYF.

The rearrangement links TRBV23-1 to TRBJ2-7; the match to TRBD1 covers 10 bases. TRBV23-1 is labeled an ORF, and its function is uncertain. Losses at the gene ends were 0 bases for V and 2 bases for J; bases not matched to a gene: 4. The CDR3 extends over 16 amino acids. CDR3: CASSQSSGQGTYEQYF. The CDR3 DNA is TGCGCCAGCAGTCAATCGTCGGGACAGGGGACCTACGAGCAGTACTTC.

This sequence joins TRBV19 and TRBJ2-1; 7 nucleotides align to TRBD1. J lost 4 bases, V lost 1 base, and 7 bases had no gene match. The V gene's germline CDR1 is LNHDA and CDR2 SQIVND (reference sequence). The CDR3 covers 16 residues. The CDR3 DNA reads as TGTGCCAGTAGTATAGCCTCCGGGACAGCGTACAATGAGCAGTTCTTC. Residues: CASSIASGTAYNEQFF.

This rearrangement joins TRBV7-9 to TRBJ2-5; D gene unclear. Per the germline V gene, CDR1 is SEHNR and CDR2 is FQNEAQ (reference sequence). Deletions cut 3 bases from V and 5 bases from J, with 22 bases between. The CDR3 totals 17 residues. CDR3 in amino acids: CASSFSFSSGLPETQYF. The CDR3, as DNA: TGTGCCAGCAGCTTCTCCTTTTCCTCAGGCCTGCCGGAGACCCAGTACTTC.

The CDR3 DNA is TGCGCCAGCAGCCAAGCCGGGACAGGGGGTTACAATGAGCAGTTCTTC. Its translation is CASSQAGTGGYNEQFF. The chain uses TRBV4-1 and TRBJ2-1; 11 bases agree with TRBD1. Losses at the gene ends were 1 base for V and 4 bases for J; bases not matched to a gene: 3. CDR1 and CDR2 from the germline V gene are MGHRA and YSYEKL. The CDR3 is 16 amino acids.

CDR3 nucleotides: TGTGCCAGCAGCTTAAGCTACGAGCAGTACTTC. It is translated as CASSLSYEQYF. The V call is TRBV7-9, the J call TRBJ2-7; D ambiguous. V was shortened by 2 bases and J by 3 bases, with 2 bases between the two germline ends. The V gene's germline CDR1 is SEHNR and CDR2 FQNEAQ (reference sequence). The CDR3 covers 11 residues.

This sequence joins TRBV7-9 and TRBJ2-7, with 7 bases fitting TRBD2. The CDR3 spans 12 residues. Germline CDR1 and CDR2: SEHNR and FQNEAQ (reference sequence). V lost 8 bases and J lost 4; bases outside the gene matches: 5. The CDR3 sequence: CASGGGTYEQYF. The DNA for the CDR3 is TGTGCCAGCGGGGGGGGTACTTACGAGCAGTACTTC.

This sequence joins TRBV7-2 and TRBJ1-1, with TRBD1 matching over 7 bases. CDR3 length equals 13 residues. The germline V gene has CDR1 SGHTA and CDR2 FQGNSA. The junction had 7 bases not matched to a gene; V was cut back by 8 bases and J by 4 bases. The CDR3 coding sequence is TGTGCCAGCCAAGGGGGCTTAGGCACTGAAGCTTTCTTT. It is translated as CASQGGLGTEAFF.

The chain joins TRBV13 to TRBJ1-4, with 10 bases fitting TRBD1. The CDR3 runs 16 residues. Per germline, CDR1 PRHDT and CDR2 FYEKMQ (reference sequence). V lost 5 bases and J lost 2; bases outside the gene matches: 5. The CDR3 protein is CASSLWTGGTNEKLFF. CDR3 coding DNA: TGTGCCAGCAGCCTTTGGACAGGGGGGACTAATGAAAAACTGTTTTTT.

CDR3 in amino acids: CASSLGLTLYEQYF. In DNA, the CDR3 is TGTGCCAGCAGCTTGGGACTAACTCTCTACGAGCAGTACTTC. The chain combines TRBV5-6 with TRBJ2-7, with D possibly being TRBD2 (5 bases). This CDR3 has 14 amino acids. Per the germline V gene, CDR1 is SGHDT and CDR2 is YYEEEE. V was shortened by 0 bases and J by 3 bases, with 10 bases between the two germline ends.

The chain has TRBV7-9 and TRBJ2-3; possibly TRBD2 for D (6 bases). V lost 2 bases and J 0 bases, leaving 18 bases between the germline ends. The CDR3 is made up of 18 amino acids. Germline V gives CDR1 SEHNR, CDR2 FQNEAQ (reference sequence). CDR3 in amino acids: CASSLHYGGKTSTDTQYF. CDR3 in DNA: TGTGCCAGCAGCTTACATTATGGCGGGAAGACTAGCACAGATACGCAGTATTTT.

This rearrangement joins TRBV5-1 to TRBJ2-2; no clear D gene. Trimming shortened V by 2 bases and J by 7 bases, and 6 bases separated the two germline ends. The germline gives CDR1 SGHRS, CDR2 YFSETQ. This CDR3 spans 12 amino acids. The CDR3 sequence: CASSLFVGELFF. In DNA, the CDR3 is TGCGCCAGCAGCTTATTTGTCGGGGAGCTGTTTTTT.

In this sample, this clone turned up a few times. This CDR3 reads CASSVPDSQETQYF. As DNA, the CDR3 is TGTGCCAGCAGTGTCCCAGACAGCCAAGAGACCCAGTACTTC. The chain has TRBV6-1 and TRBJ2-5; perhaps TRBD1 as D (5 bases). CDR3 length equals 14 residues. The germline V and J ends were trimmed by 4 bases and 1 base, with 10 bases remaining between them. Germline V lookup: CDR1 MNHNS, CDR2 SASEGT.

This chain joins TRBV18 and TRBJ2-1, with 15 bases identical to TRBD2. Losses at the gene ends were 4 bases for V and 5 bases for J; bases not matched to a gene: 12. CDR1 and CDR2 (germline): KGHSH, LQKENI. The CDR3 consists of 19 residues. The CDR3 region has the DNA TGTGCCAGCTCACGCTCCTCCGGACTAGCGGGGGGGGATCACAATGAGCAGTTCTTC. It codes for CASSRSSGLAGGDHNEQFF.